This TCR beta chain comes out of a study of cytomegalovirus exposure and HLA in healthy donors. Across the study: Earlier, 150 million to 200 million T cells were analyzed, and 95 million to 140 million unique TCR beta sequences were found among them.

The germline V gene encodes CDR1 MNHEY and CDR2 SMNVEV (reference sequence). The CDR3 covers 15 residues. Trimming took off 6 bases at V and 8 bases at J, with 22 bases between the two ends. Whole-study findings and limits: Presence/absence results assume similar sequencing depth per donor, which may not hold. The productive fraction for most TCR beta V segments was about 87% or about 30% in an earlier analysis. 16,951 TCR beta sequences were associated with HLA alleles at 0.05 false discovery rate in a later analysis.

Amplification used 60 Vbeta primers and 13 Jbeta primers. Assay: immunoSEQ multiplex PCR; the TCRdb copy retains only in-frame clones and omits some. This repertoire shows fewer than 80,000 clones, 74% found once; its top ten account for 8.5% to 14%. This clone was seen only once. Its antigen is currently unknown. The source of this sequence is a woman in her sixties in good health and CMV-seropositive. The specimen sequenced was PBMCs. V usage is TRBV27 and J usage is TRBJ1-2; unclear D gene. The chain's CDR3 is CASRPEDLPSGGYTF. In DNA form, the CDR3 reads TGTGCCAGCAGACCCGAGGACTTACCCTCGGGAGGCTACACCTTC.